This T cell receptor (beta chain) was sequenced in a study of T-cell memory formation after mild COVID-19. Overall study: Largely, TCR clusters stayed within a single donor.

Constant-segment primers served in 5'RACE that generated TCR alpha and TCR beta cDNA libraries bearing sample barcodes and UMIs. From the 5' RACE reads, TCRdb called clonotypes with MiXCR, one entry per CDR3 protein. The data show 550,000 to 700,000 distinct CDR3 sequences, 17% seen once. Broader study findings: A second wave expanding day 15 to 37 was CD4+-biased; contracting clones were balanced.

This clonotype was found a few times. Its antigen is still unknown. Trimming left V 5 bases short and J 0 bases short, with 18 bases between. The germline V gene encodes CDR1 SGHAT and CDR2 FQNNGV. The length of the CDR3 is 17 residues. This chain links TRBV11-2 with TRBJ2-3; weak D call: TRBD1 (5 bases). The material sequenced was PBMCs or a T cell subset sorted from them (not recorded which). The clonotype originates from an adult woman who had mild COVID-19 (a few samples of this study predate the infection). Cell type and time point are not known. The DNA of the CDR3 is TGTGCCAGCAGCCCGCGACAGATGTACCCTAGCACAGATACGCAGTATTTT. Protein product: CASSPRQMYPSTDTQYF.